This is a list of T cell receptor beta chains from one sample in a study of spatial heterogeneity in lung cancer. In TCRdb, the 5' RACE reads were re-called with MiXCR into one record per CDR3 protein. The sample records about 18,000 distinct CDR3 sequences, approximately 8.3% being singletons. Sequenced here: lung tumor tissue, sampled at surgery. The receptors stem from a male donor with early-stage non-small cell lung cancer. Each CDR3 is given with its conserved first and last residue. Each record gives: clone size, D gene, J gene, V gene, CDR3 DNA, CDR3 protein. The D gene is left open where the match is weak. Some rows mark clone size as missing; the rest say once, few, many or name a class of expanded clone.

many	TRBD2	TRBJ2-1	TRBV20-1	TGCAGTGCTAGAGATCCTAAGCGGGGGGAGGATGAGCAGTTCTTC	CSARDPKRGEDEQFF
many	.	TRBJ1-5	TRBV20-1	TGCAGTGCTAGAGAGCCAAGGACAGTTAATCAGCCCCAGCATTTT	CSAREPRTVNQPQHF
many	TRBD1	TRBJ2-7	TRBV4-3	TGCGCCAGCAGCCAAGGTACAGGGGCTTCCTACGAGCAGTACTTC	CASSQGTGASYEQYF
.	.	TRBJ2-1	TRBV7-9	TGTGCCAGCAGCCCCAATCGGGGCAGTTACCTCGACAATGAGCAGTTCTTC	CASSPNRGSYLDNEQFF
many	.	TRBJ2-1	TRBV7-2	TGTGCCAGCAGCCTCTCCCCTTACAATGAGCAGTTCTTC	CASSLSPYNEQFF
.	TRBD2	TRBJ2-4	TRBV20-1	TGCAGTGCTAGAGATCCTCTAGCGGGGGTGGCCAAAAACATTCAGTACTTC	CSARDPLAGVAKNIQYF
many	.	TRBJ1-6	TRBV28	TGTGCCAGCAGTCAACCACTGAGCTCCTATAATTCACCCCTCCACTTT	CASSQPLSSYNSPLHF
many	.	TRBJ1-4	TRBV20-1	TGCAGTGCCGTGGGTGAAAAACTGTTTTTT	CSAVGEKLFF
few	.	TRBJ2-1	TRBV13	TGTGCCAGCAGCTTTAAAGGCCACTCCTACAATGAGCAGTTCTTC	CASSFKGHSYNEQFF
few	.	TRBJ2-3	TRBV20-1	TGCAGTGGCGCCTCCGCCCCGCCCAAAGATACGCAGTATTTT	CSGASAPPKDTQYF
many	.	TRBJ2-7	TRBV29-1	TGCAGCGTTGAGGGGGGAGGCTACGAGCAGTACTTC	CSVEGGGYEQYF
many	.	TRBJ2-7	TRBV2	TGTGCCAGCACCCGGGGGAGGGGGACCTACGAGCAGTACTTC	CASTRGRGTYEQYF
once	.	TRBJ2-3	TRBV29-1	TGCAGCGTTGAAGGGACGGGGGCAGCAGATACGCAGTATTTT	CSVEGTGAADTQYF
many	.	TRBJ2-1	TRBV6-6	TGTGCCAGCAGTTATTACCCGGGGCAGATTGAGCAGTTCTTC	CASSYYPGQIEQFF
many	.	TRBJ1-3	TRBV9	TGTGCCAGCAGCGGCGGCCCGAGCTCTGGAAACACCATATATTTT	CASSGGPSSGNTIYF
many	TRBD1	TRBJ2-7	TRBV28	TGTGCCAGCAGTCCCCCCCCGGGACAGCCCTACGAGCAGTACTTC	CASSPPPGQPYEQYF
many	TRBD1	TRBJ1-5	TRBV5-8	TGTGCCAGCAGCTTGAACCAGGGGGCGATTCAGCCCCAGCATTTT	CASSLNQGAIQPQHF
many	.	TRBJ1-2	TRBV28	TGTGCCAGCAGGGGGATCGATGGCTACACCTTC	CASRGIDGYTF
few	.	TRBJ1-2	TRBV18	TGTGCCAGCTCACCATACCCGGGAACTCAGAGGGTCTATGGCTACACCTTC	CASSPYPGTQRVYGYTF
medium-sized	.	TRBJ2-3	TRBV7-6	TGTGCCAGCAGCCCTAGCGCGGGAACAGATACGCAGTATTTT	CASSPSAGTDTQYF
medium-sized	.	TRBJ1-1	TRBV20-1	TGCAGTGCTAGGCAGGGGATGAACACTGAAGCTTTCTTT	CSARQGMNTEAFF
many	.	TRBJ1-3	TRBV6-6	TGTGCCAGCAGTTTCCCCCCGGGCCTCTCTGGAAACACCATATATTTT	CASSFPPGLSGNTIYF
many	.	TRBJ1-5	TRBV29-1	TGCAGCGTTGGGCAGGGAGGCAATCAGCCCCAGCATTTT	CSVGQGGNQPQHF